This is a list of T cell receptor beta chains from one sample in a study of cytomegalovirus exposure and HLA in healthy donors. TCRdb keeps only in-frame clones here, not all; method: immunoSEQ multiplex PCR. Of approximately 120,000 clones listed, around 80% are singletons. Sequenced sample: PBMCs. The receptor set was obtained from a woman in her fifties or sixties in good health and CMV-seropositive. The CDR3 runs from the conserved cysteine through the conserved F or W. The order of the fields is D gene, V gene, clone size, J gene, CDR3 protein, CDR3 DNA. A D gene is named only where the DNA matches it firmly. Clone sizes are given selectively: once, few, many, or a class where the clone is expanded.

d_gene: TRBD1; v_gene: TRBV6-5; abundance: -; j_gene: TRBJ1-2; CDR3aa: CASSPDRGSYGYTF; CDR3nt: TGTGCCAGCAGTCCAGACAGGGGATCCTATGGCTACACCTTC
d_gene: -; v_gene: TRBV7-3; abundance: -; j_gene: TRBJ2-2; CDR3aa: CASSAGLRTGELFF; CDR3nt: TGTGCCAGCTCGGCGGGCCTTAGGACCGGGGAGCTGTTTTTT
d_gene: -; v_gene: TRBV7-2; abundance: -; j_gene: TRBJ1-5; CDR3aa: CASSFQGTSNQPQHF; CDR3nt: TGTGCCAGCAGCTTCCAGGGGACTAGCAATCAGCCCCAGCATTTT
d_gene: TRBD1; v_gene: TRBV7-2; abundance: -; j_gene: TRBJ1-2; CDR3aa: CASSRTGSSYGYTF; CDR3nt: TGTGCCAGCAGCCGGACAGGGAGCAGCTATGGCTACACCTTC
d_gene: TRBD1; v_gene: TRBV6-5; abundance: -; j_gene: TRBJ1-1; CDR3aa: CASSVGQGTEAFF; CDR3nt: TGTGCCAGCAGTGTAGGACAGGGCACTGAAGCTTTCTTT
d_gene: -; v_gene: TRBV29-1; abundance: few; j_gene: TRBJ2-6; CDR3aa: CSVEPVSSGANVLTF; CDR3nt: TGCAGCGTTGAACCGGTTAGCTCTGGGGCCAACGTCCTGACTTTC
d_gene: TRBD1; v_gene: TRBV27; abundance: -; j_gene: TRBJ1-6; CDR3aa: CASSWRPGTGTYNSPLHF; CDR3nt: TGTGCCAGCAGTTGGAGACCCGGGACAGGGACCTATAATTCACCCCTCCACTTT
d_gene: -; v_gene: TRBV7-9; abundance: -; j_gene: TRBJ2-7; CDR3aa: CASSPEGGYYEQYF; CDR3nt: TGTGCCAGCAGCCCCGAGGGCGGATACTACGAGCAGTACTTC
d_gene: -; v_gene: TRBV5-4; abundance: -; j_gene: TRBJ2-7; CDR3aa: CASSGGQTYEQYF; CDR3nt: TGTGCCAGCAGCGGTGGACAGACCTACGAGCAGTACTTC
d_gene: TRBD1; v_gene: TRBV9; abundance: -; j_gene: TRBJ2-7; CDR3aa: CASSPTDRAEYEQYF; CDR3nt: TGTGCCAGCAGCCCAACGGACAGGGCCGAGTACGAGCAGTACTTC
d_gene: TRBD1; v_gene: TRBV27; abundance: -; j_gene: TRBJ2-5; CDR3aa: CASRITGEETQYF; CDR3nt: TGTGCCAGCAGAATTACAGGGGAAGAGACCCAGTACTTC
d_gene: TRBD1; v_gene: TRBV5-4; abundance: once; j_gene: TRBJ2-1; CDR3aa: CASSLGGTGRNEQFF; CDR3nt: TGTGCCAGCAGCTTGGGGGGGACAGGGAGAAATGAGCAGTTCTTC
d_gene: -; v_gene: TRBV27; abundance: -; j_gene: TRBJ2-5; CDR3aa: CASSLWFQGGGETQYF; CDR3nt: TGTGCCAGCAGTTTATGGTTCCAGGGTGGTGGAGAGACCCAGTACTTC
d_gene: -; v_gene: TRBV29-1; abundance: -; j_gene: TRBJ2-7; CDR3aa: CSAGDYEQYF; CDR3nt: TGCAGCGCCGGTGATTACGAGCAGTACTTC
d_gene: -; v_gene: TRBV6-5; abundance: -; j_gene: TRBJ1-1; CDR3aa: CASSSHPQAANTEAFF; CDR3nt: TGTGCCAGCAGTTCCCACCCGCAGGCAGCTAACACTGAAGCTTTCTTT
d_gene: TRBD2; v_gene: TRBV7-9; abundance: -; j_gene: TRBJ2-7; CDR3aa: CASSLEGGRIYEQYF; CDR3nt: TGTGCCAGCAGCTTAGAGGGCGGGAGAATCTACGAGCAGTACTTC
d_gene: TRBD1; v_gene: TRBV30; abundance: -; j_gene: TRBJ1-5; CDR3aa: CAWSGLQGGQPQHF; CDR3nt: TGTGCCTGGAGTGGGCTGCAGGGGGGTCAGCCCCAGCATTTT
d_gene: TRBD1; v_gene: TRBV4-2; abundance: -; j_gene: TRBJ2-5; CDR3aa: CASSQSPPGQGGETQYF; CDR3nt: TGTGCCAGCAGCCAATCACCGCCGGGACAGGGCGGGGAGACCCAGTACTTC
d_gene: TRBD1; v_gene: TRBV5-5; abundance: -; j_gene: TRBJ1-4; CDR3aa: CASSPGTGRQRVEKLFF; CDR3nt: TGTGCCAGCAGCCCGGGGACAGGGAGACAGCGGGTTGAAAAACTGTTTTTT
d_gene: -; v_gene: TRBV30; abundance: -; j_gene: TRBJ2-2; CDR3aa: CAWSSRRPSNTGELFF; CDR3nt: TGTGCCTGGAGCTCTAGGAGGCCCTCGAACACCGGGGAGCTGTTTTTT
d_gene: -; v_gene: TRBV4-3; abundance: -; j_gene: TRBJ2-7; CDR3aa: CASSRGFSYEQYF; CDR3nt: TGCGCCAGCAGCCGCGGATTCTCCTACGAGCAGTACTTC
d_gene: -; v_gene: TRBV28; abundance: -; j_gene: TRBJ1-3; CDR3aa: CASRGGTNSGNTIYF; CDR3nt: TGTGCCAGCAGGGGGGGGACAAACTCTGGAAACACCATATATTTT
d_gene: -; v_gene: TRBV2; abundance: -; j_gene: TRBJ2-1; CDR3aa: CASSRLDYSDEQFF; CDR3nt: TGTGCCAGCAGTCGACTGGACTATTCCGACGAGCAGTTCTTC
d_gene: TRBD2; v_gene: TRBV12-5; abundance: once; j_gene: TRBJ2-3; CDR3aa: CASGFAGTSVRSSTDTQYF; CDR3nt: TGTGCTAGTGGTTTTGCCGGGACTAGCGTTAGATCTAGCACAGATACGCAGTATTTT
d_gene: -; v_gene: TRBV15; abundance: -; j_gene: TRBJ2-2; CDR3aa: CATSRVGATGELFF; CDR3nt: TGTGCCACCAGCAGAGTAGGGGCGACCGGGGAGCTGTTTTTT
d_gene: TRBD1; v_gene: TRBV10-1; abundance: -; j_gene: TRBJ1-2; CDR3aa: CASRGTVVSGYTF; CDR3nt: TGCGCCAGCAGGGGGACAGTTGTAAGTGGCTACACCTTC
d_gene: -; v_gene: TRBV7-3; abundance: -; j_gene: TRBJ2-7; CDR3aa: CASSQGDEQYF; CDR3nt: TGTGCCAGCAGCCAAGGAGACGAGCAGTACTTC
d_gene: -; v_gene: TRBV4-2; abundance: -; j_gene: TRBJ1-2; CDR3aa: CASSPGTKDGYTF; CDR3nt: TGTGCCAGCAGCCCCGGGACAAAAGATGGCTACACCTTC
d_gene: -; v_gene: TRBV6-5; abundance: -; j_gene: TRBJ1-5; CDR3aa: CASSSPGEANQPQHF; CDR3nt: TGTGCCAGCAGTTCCCCGGGGGAGGCGAATCAGCCCCAGCATTTT
d_gene: -; v_gene: TRBV19; abundance: -; j_gene: TRBJ1-3; CDR3aa: CASSIFTLSGNTIYF; CDR3nt: TGTGCCAGTAGTATTTTCACTCTCTCTGGAAACACCATATATTTT
d_gene: -; v_gene: TRBV6-5; abundance: -; j_gene: TRBJ1-2; CDR3aa: CASSAGGPDPYGYTF; CDR3nt: TGTGCCAGCAGTGCGGGCGGGCCAGATCCTTATGGCTACACCTTC
d_gene: -; v_gene: TRBV7-8; abundance: -; j_gene: TRBJ1-3; CDR3aa: CASSLARDSGNTIYF; CDR3nt: TGTGCCAGCAGCTTAGCGCGGGACTCTGGAAACACCATATATTTT
d_gene: -; v_gene: TRBV5-1; abundance: once; j_gene: TRBJ2-1; CDR3aa: CASSYGHFSYNEQFF; CDR3nt: TGCGCCAGCAGCTACGGACACTTCTCCTACAATGAGCAGTTCTTC
d_gene: TRBD1; v_gene: TRBV4-3; abundance: once; j_gene: TRBJ1-6; CDR3aa: CASSQVWDRVLDSPLHF; CDR3nt: TGCGCCAGCAGCCAAGTCTGGGACAGGGTTTTAGATTCACCCCTCCACTTT
d_gene: TRBD1; v_gene: TRBV19; abundance: -; j_gene: TRBJ2-6; CDR3aa: CASRDRVWSGANVLTF; CDR3nt: TGTGCCAGTCGGGACAGGGTTTGGTCTGGGGCCAACGTCCTGACTTTC
d_gene: -; v_gene: TRBV19; abundance: once; j_gene: TRBJ1-1; CDR3aa: CASSIGGVNTEAFF; CDR3nt: TGTGCCAGTAGTATTGGTGGAGTGAACACTGAAGCTTTCTTT
d_gene: -; v_gene: TRBV5-1; abundance: -; j_gene: TRBJ2-2; CDR3aa: CASSLAHVQGNTGELFF; CDR3nt: TGCGCCAGCAGCTTGGCTCATGTACAGGGCAACACCGGGGAGCTGTTTTTT